This T cell receptor (beta chain) came from a study of T-cell memory formation after mild COVID-19. Remarks on this clonotype: Its antigen remains unknown.

The germline V gene encodes CDR1 MNHEY and CDR2 SMNVEV (reference sequence). The CDR3 length is 16 residues. J was trimmed by 2 bases and V by 0 bases; bases with no gene match: 5. Each CDR3 protein gets one entry after TCRdb re-called the 5' RACE reads with MiXCR. Among about 270,000 distinct CDR3 sequences, around 15% were seen once, and the ten largest hold less than 30%. Study-wide points: Confirmation was lacking for SARS-CoV-2 specificity of second-wave clones that peaked on day 37. Some SARS-CoV-2-responding clones were already detected in memory before infection. The study found balanced CD4/CD8 in clones contracting day 15 to 85 and a CD4+ lean in later expanders.

The rearrangement links TRBV27 to TRBJ2-7; 9 bases are shared with TRBD1. Source material: PBMCs or a T cell subset sorted from them (not recorded which). The receptor was derived from a man aged 18 to 35 who had mild COVID-19 (a few samples of this study predate the infection). Cell type and time point are not known. CDR3 sequence reads: CASSLSIGQGTYEQYF. The CDR3 coding sequence is TGTGCCAGCAGTTTATCGATAGGACAGGGGACCTACGAGCAGTACTTC.